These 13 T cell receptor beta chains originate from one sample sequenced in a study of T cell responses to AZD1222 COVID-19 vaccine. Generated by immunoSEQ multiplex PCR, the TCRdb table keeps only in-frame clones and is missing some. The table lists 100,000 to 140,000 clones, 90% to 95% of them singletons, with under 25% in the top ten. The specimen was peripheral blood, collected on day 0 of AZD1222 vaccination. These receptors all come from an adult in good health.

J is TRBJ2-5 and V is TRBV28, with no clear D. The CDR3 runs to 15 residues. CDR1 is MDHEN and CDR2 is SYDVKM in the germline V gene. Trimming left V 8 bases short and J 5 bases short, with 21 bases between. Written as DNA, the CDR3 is TGTGCCAGCGCCCGGTGGATTGTCGATCTCGAGACCCAGTACTTC. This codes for CASARWIVDLETQYF.

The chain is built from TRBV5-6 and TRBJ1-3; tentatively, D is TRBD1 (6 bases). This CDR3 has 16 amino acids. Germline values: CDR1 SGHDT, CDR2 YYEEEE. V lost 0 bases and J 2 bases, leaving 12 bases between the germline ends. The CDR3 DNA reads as TGTGCCAGCAGCTTGGTCTGGGACAAGGCTGGAAACACCATATATTTT. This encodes CASSLVWDKAGNTIYF.

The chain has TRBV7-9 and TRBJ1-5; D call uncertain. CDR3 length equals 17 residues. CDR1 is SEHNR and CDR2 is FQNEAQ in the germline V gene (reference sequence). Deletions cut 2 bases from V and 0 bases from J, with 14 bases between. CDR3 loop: CASSLRTAGYSNQPQHF. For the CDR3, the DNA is TGTGCCAGCAGCTTAAGGACCGCCGGATATAGCAATCAGCCCCAGCATTTT.

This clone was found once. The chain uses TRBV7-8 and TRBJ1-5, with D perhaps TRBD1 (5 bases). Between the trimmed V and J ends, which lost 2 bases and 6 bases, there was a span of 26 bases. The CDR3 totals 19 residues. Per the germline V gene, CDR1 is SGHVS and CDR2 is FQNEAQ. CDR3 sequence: CASSLFLEGAGGVVQPQHF. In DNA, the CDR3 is TGTGCCAGCAGCTTATTTTTAGAGGGCGCGGGAGGGGTGGTTCAGCCCCAGCATTTT.

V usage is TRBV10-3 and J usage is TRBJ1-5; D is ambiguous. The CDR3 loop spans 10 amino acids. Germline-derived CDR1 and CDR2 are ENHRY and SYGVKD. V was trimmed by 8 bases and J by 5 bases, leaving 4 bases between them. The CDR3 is CAIRDQPQHF. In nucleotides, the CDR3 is TGTGCCATCCGGGATCAGCCCCAGCATTTT.

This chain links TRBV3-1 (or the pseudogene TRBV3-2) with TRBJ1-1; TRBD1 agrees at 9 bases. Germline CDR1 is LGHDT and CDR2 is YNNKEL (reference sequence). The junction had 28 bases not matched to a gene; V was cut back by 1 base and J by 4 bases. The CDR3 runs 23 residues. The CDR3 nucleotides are TGTGCCAGCAGCCAAGTAGTTCATTCCGAAGCCCATCGGGACAGGGTTTATCGCACTGAAGCTTTCTTT. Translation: CASSQVVHSEAHRDRVYRTEAFF.

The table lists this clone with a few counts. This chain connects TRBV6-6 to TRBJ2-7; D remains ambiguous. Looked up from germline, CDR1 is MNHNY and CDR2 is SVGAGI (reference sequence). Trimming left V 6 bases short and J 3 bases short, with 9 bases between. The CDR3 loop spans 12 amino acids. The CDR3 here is CASSPPDYEQYF. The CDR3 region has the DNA TGTGCCAGCAGCCCCCCGGACTACGAGCAGTACTTC.

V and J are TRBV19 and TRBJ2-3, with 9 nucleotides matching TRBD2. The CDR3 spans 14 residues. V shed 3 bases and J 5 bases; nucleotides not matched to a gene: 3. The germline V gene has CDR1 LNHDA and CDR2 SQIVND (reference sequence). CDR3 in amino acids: CASSMGSGGDTQYF. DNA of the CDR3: TGTGCCAGTAGTATGGGTAGCGGGGGAGATACGCAGTATTTT.

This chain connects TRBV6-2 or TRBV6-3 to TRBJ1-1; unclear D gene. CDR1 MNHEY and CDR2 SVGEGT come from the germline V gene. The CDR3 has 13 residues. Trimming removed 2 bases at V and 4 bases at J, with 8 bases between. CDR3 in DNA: TGTGCCAGCAGTTACACGGACGGCACTGAAGCTTTCTTT. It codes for CASSYTDGTEAFF.

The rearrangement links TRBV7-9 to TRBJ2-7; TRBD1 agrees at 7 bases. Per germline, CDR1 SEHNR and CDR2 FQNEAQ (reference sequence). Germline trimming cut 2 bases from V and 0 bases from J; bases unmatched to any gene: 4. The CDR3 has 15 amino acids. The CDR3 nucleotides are TGTGCCAGCAGCTTATCTCCAGGGGGCTCCTACGAGCAGTACTTC. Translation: CASSLSPGGSYEQYF.

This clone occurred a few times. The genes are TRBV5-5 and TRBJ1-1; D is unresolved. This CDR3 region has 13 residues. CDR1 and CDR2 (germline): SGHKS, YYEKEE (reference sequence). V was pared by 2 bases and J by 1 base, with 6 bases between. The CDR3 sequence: CASSLWGNTEAFF. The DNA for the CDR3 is TGTGCCAGCAGCTTATGGGGGAACACTGAAGCTTTCTTT.

CDR3 DNA: TGTGCCAGCAGTGAAGAGGGAGGTGGGGCCTATAATTCACCCCTCCACTTT. Translation gives CASSEEGGGAYNSPLHF. This chain connects TRBV25-1 to TRBJ1-6; D uncertain. CDR1 and CDR2 (germline): MGHDK, SYGVNS. This CDR3 has 17 amino acids. Trimming stripped 2 bases from V and 2 bases from J, with 13 bases between.

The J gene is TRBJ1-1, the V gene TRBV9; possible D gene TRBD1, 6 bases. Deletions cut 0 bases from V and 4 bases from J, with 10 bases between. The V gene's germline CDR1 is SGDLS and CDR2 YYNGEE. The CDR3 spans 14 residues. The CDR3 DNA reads TGTGCCAGCAGCGTAGGGCAGGGGAGCACTGAAGCTTTCTTT. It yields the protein CASSVGQGSTEAFF.